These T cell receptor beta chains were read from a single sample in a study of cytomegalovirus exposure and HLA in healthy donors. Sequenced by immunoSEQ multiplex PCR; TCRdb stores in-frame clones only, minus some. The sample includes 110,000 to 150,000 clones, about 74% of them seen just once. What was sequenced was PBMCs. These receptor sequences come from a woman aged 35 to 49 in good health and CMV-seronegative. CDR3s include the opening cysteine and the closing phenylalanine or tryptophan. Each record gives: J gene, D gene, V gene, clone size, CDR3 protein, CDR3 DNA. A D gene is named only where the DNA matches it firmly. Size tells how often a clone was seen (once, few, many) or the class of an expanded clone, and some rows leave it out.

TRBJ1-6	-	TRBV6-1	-	CASSERPENSPLHF	TGTGCCAGCAGTGAGCGGCCAGAAAATTCACCCCTCCACTTT
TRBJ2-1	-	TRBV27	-	CASTSFSAYNEQFF	TGTGCCAGCACTTCTTTTAGCGCTTACAATGAGCAGTTCTTC
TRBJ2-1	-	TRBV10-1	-	CASSDRYNEQFF	TGCGCCAGCAGTGATCGTTACAATGAGCAGTTCTTC
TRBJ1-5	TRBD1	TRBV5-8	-	CASSSTRTGDRGQPQHF	TGTGCCAGCAGCTCTACACGGACAGGGGATAGGGGTCAGCCCCAGCATTTT
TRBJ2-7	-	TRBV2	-	CASSARNSYEQYF	TGTGCCAGCAGTGCGCGGAACTCCTACGAGCAGTACTTC
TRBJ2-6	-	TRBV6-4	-	CASSEQTGANVLTF	TGTGCCAGCAGTGAACAAACTGGGGCCAACGTCCTGACTTTC
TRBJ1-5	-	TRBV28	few	CASSFPIVGGGQPQHF	TGTGCCAGCAGTTTCCCCATAGTTGGGGGGGGGCAGCCCCAGCATTTT
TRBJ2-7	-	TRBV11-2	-	CASSRTGKGTYEQYF	TGTGCCAGCAGCCGTACAGGGAAGGGAACCTACGAGCAGTACTTC
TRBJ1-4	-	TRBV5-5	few	CASSLEQATNEKLFF	TGTGCCAGCAGCTTGGAACAGGCAACTAATGAAAAACTGTTTTTT
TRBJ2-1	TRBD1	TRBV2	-	CASGQESYNEQFF	TGTGCCAGTGGACAGGAAAGCTACAATGAGCAGTTCTTC
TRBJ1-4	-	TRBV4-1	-	CASSQESTGYGEKLFF	TGCGCCAGCAGCCAAGAGTCAACGGGGTATGGTGAAAAACTGTTTTTT
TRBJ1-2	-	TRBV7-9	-	CASSPPWRGQANYGYTF	TGTGCCAGCAGCCCCCCCTGGCGGGGCCAAGCTAACTATGGCTACACCTTC
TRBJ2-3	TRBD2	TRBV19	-	CASSTTGLAGGPTDTQYF	TGTGCCAGTAGTACAACAGGACTAGCGGGAGGCCCCACAGATACGCAGTATTTT
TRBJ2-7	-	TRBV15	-	CATSRDRQPSYEQYF	TGTGCCACCAGCAGAGATCGACAGCCTTCCTACGAGCAGTACTTC
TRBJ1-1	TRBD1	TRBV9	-	CASSVVGQGATEAFF	TGTGCCAGCAGCGTAGTGGGACAGGGGGCCACTGAAGCTTTCTTT
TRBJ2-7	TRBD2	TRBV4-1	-	CASSQGTSGGYEQYF	TGCGCCAGCAGCCAAGGGACTAGCGGCGGTTACGAGCAGTACTTC
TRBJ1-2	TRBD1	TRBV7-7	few	CASSFSPGQGTYGYTF	TGTGCCAGCAGCTTCAGTCCGGGACAGGGCACCTATGGCTACACCTTC